The rows below give T cell receptor beta chains drawn from one sample of a study of blood T cell repertoires in COVID-19. This table comes from immunoSEQ multiplex PCR, and its TCRdb copy is limited to in-frame clones, with some not included. The sample records about 70,000 clones, roughly 84% being singletons. Sequencing used peripheral blood. These receptors all come from a man aged 30-40 years with COVID-19, enrolled during active disease. Each CDR3 is given with its conserved first and last residue. Part of the rows lack a size; the others show once, few, many or a class for expanded clones.

V gene	clone size	CDR3 protein
TRBV28	-	CASSISTRNEQFF
TRBV10-1	-	CASSEAGINYGYTF
TRBV15	-	CATSRDPRQTNTGELFF
TRBV6-5	-	CASRRNLRGENEQFF
TRBV6-2/TRBV6-3	-	CATSGAGFTEAFF
TRBV19	-	CASRDRGLPNTEAFF
TRBV7-2	once	CASSSTGLAGDEQYF
TRBV28	-	CASTGDRGKYF
TRBV28	-	CASSLSGGSYEQYF
TRBV24-1	-	CATRGQPNTEAFF
TRBV6-2/TRBV6-3	few	CASSYSRASGLRETQYF
TRBV19	-	CASSYEGNGGTEAFF
TRBV7-9	-	CASSFSPGGTYNEQFF
TRBV9	-	CASSKGGGRANNEQFF
TRBV10-1	-	CASSRAGDTEAFF
TRBV9	-	CASSALATDILSTDTQYF
TRBV19	-	CASSIFARKADSPLHF
TRBV7-6	-	CASSLDLGKLFF
TRBV4-2	-	CASSQEVGSYSGNTIYF
TRBV5-4	-	CASSLEFPGAGYEQYF
TRBV9	-	CASSVSQGGNTEAFF
TRBV6-5	-	CASSPGGRYGYTF
TRBV9	-	CASSVTLNREWNAEAFF
TRBV15	once	CATSRDGHSNQPQHF
TRBV6-6	-	CASRSGTGDFYGYTF
TRBV2	-	CASSEGTSSQPQHF
TRBV7-2	-	CASSLQGRSTGELFF
TRBV7-9	-	CASSLGGTGANYGYTF
TRBV5-5	-	CASSPSGTAGTEAFF
TRBV5-1	-	CASSLAGRGTSNSPLHF
TRBV4-2	-	CASSRGTDSNQPQHF
TRBV28	few	CASSPLESTSYEQYF
TRBV29-1	few	CSVPNRGDYGYTF
TRBV10-2	-	CASRPGQAPYSNQPQHF
TRBV5-4	-	CASSLITVTEALF
TRBV14	-	CASSQGRGRIYEQYF
TRBV4-1	-	CASSQAAGVSSPLHF
TRBV19	-	CASSTFQGTGLGYTF
TRBV9	-	CASSGWAGGLNEQFF
TRBV24-1	-	CATRDPGRDTQYF
TRBV28	once	CASHGGTEAFF